One and the same sample provided the 21 T cell receptor beta chains below, sequenced in a study of neurological immune-mediated disorders. Each CDR3 protein gets one entry after TCRdb re-called the 5' RACE reads with MiXCR. The data hold under 85,000 distinct CDR3 sequences, with about 9.4% observed a single time. Source material: PBMCs. These receptors came from a man aged 40-49 years in good health.

This chain connects TRBV2 to TRBJ2-1; 12 bases are a match to TRBD2. CDR1 SNHLY and CDR2 FYNNEI come from the germline V gene. V shed 5 bases, J shed 7 bases, and the junction held 6 bases outside the gene matches. The CDR3 is made up of 15 amino acids. The CDR3 DNA reads TGTGCCAGCAGTCCTCTAGCGGGGGGGCTAAATGAGCAGTTCTTC. Translated: CASSPLAGGLNEQFF.

The table lists this clonotype with a few counts. The chain carries TRBV6-2 or TRBV6-3 and TRBJ2-1; 9 nucleotides match TRBD2. Germline V gives CDR1 MNHEY, CDR2 SVGEGT. This CDR3 contains 17 residues. V gave up 8 bases and J gave up 9 bases; unmatched junction bases: 20. CDR3 nucleotides: TGTGCCAGCCTAGCAACGCGGCTAGCGGGGTGGTTAGGTGAGCAGTTCTTC. As protein: CASLATRLAGWLGEQFF.

This clonotype appeared many times. The V call is TRBV29-1, the J call TRBJ2-1, with a tentative D call TRBD2 (6 bases). The germline gives CDR1 SQVTM, CDR2 ANQGSEA. Trimming stripped 4 bases from V and 9 bases from J, with 19 bases between. CDR3 length: 14 amino acids. CDR3 loop: CSVAPLRLEGEQFF. Here the CDR3 DNA reads TGCAGCGTTGCCCCTCTACGCTTGGAGGGTGAGCAGTTCTTC.

This clonotype was seen at least ten times. The V and J genes are TRBV7-2 and TRBJ2-7; 8 nucleotides match TRBD2. With V trimmed by 5 bases and J by 3 bases, 12 bases remained unmatched. CDR1 is SGHTA, CDR2 FQGNSA, per germline. The CDR3 consists of 16 residues. The CDR3 sequence is CASSPGGLAGIYEQYF. In nucleotides, the CDR3 is TGTGCCAGCAGCCCGGGGGGTCTAGCGGGTATCTACGAGCAGTACTTC.

This clonotype was observed many times. V gene TRBV10-3 combines with J gene TRBJ2-7, with D perhaps matching TRBD1 (6 bases). The V gene lost 6 bases and the J gene lost 2 bases, with 14 bases spanning the gap. This CDR3 has 14 residues. CDR1 is ENHRY, CDR2 SYGVKD, per germline. The CDR3: CAISDTGSTYEQYF. CDR3 DNA: TGTGCCATCAGCGATACAGGGTCTACCTACGAGCAGTACTTC.

This clonotype was counted many times. The chain uses TRBV16 and TRBJ1-5; TRBD1 aligns across 10 bases. The CDR3 has 15 amino acids. Germline V CDR1 and CDR2: KGHSY, FQNENV. V lost 6 bases, J lost 6 bases, and 8 bases stayed unmatched. CDR3 loop: CASRIRQGAFQPQHF. CDR3 sequence (DNA): TGTGCCAGCAGAATCCGACAGGGGGCCTTTCAGCCCCAGCATTTT.

This clonotype was picked up a small number of times. Sequence at one end of the junction differs from germline and may be a read error. For the CDR3, the DNA is TGTGTCAGCAGCTTAGGTCAGGGGGGCCCCTACGAGCAGTACTTC. This codes for CVSSLGQGGPYEQYF. The chain carries TRBV7-2 and TRBJ2-7; D may be TRBD1 (7 bases). Germline CDR1 and CDR2: SGHTA and FQGNSA. CDR3 size: 15 residues.

At least ten counts were recorded for this clonotype. The V call is TRBV7-2, the J call TRBJ1-1; TRBD1 is a possible D gene (5 bases). CDR1 is SGHTA and CDR2 is FQGNSA in the germline V gene. Trimming cost V 5 bases and J 0 bases, with 25 bases left between them. This CDR3 has 19 residues. CDR3 DNA: TGTGCCAGCAGCAGACCCATGGGTTCAGGGAACAGGATGAACACTGAAGCTTTCTTT. Protein: CASSRPMGSGNRMNTEAFF.

This clonotype has a count of ten or more. The DNA for the CDR3 is TGTGCCAGCAGCAAAGCCCCACCCTCAGGGGGAGACTATGGCTACACCTTC. Translated: CASSKAPPSGGDYGYTF. The genes are TRBV21-1 and TRBJ1-2; the table's D gene call, TRBD1, was not cross checked with the DNA. TRBV21-1 is described as a pseudogene. The CDR3 has 17 residues.

This clonotype was detected ten times or more. V usage is TRBV5-1 and J usage is TRBJ2-5; a possible D gene is TRBD1 (5 bases). Trimming left V 6 bases short and J 5 bases short, with 14 bases between. This CDR3 is 13 amino acids long. Per the germline V gene, CDR1 is SGHRS and CDR2 is YFSETQ. The CDR3 DNA reads as TGCGCCAGCACGTCAGGGTTTGGGGAGACCCAGTACTTC. Translation gives CASTSGFGETQYF.

This clonotype occurred a few times. This sequence joins TRBV6-5 and TRBJ2-6; D gene unclear. Per germline, CDR1 MNHEY and CDR2 SVGAGI. Trimming removed 2 bases at V and 2 bases at J, with 7 bases between. The CDR3 is made up of 15 amino acids. The chain's CDR3 is CASSYALAGANVLTF. In DNA form, the CDR3 reads TGTGCCAGCAGTTACGCACTGGCTGGGGCCAACGTCCTGACTTTC.

This clonotype was recorded at least ten times. The chain employs TRBV6-5 and TRBJ2-5, with 7 bases lining up with TRBD2. Germline lookup yields CDR1 MNHEY and CDR2 SVGAGI. After removal of 7 bases from V and 7 bases from J, the junction contained 6 bases not matched to a gene. The CDR3 extends over 12 amino acids. The CDR3 here is CASKGGAGTQYF. The DNA of the CDR3 is TGTGCCAGCAAGGGAGGGGCGGGGACCCAGTACTTC.

The genes are TRBV7-9 and TRBJ2-3, with TRBD2 identical over 10 bases. The germline gives CDR1 SEHNR, CDR2 FQNEAQ (reference sequence). Trimming removed 4 bases from V and 4 bases from J; junction bases left unmatched: 8. This CDR3 comprises 16 residues. The CDR3: CASSSPRSGGADTQYF. In nucleotides, the CDR3 is TGTGCCAGCAGCTCGCCGAGGAGCGGGGGGGCAGATACGCAGTATTTT. Looking up the rest from reference TRBV7-9 and TRBJ2-3 gives the full variable domain: DTGVSQNPRHKITKRGQNVTFRCDPISEHNRLYWYRQTLGQGPEFLTYFQNEAQLEKSRLLSDRFSAERPKGSFSTLEIQRTEQGDSAMYLCASSSPRSGGADTQYFGPGTRLTVL.

This clonotype was observed many times. The chain couples TRBV15 to TRBJ2-7; a possible D gene is TRBD1 (5 bases). CDR1 and CDR2 from the germline V gene are LNHNV and YYDKDF (reference sequence). With 0 bases removed from V and 1 base from J, the gap between germline ends came to 7 bases. This CDR3 has 14 amino acids. The CDR3 coding sequence is TGTGCCACCAGCAGAGAGACAGATTCCTACGAGCAGTACTTC. This encodes CATSRETDSYEQYF.

This clonotype was observed at least ten times. The rearrangement uses TRBV14 and TRBJ1-6; D unclear. The CDR3 is 15 residues long. Looked up from germline, CDR1 is SGHDN and CDR2 is FVKESK. V lost 0 bases and J lost 9, with 12 bases in between. The DNA of the CDR3 is TGTGCCAGCAGCCAAGAGCAGGCGTTGGGTTCACCCCTCCACTTT. Its translation: CASSQEQALGSPLHF.

This clonotype was counted at least ten times. The J gene is TRBJ2-7, the V gene TRBV20-1; 10 bases match TRBD1. Trimming at V came to 4 bases and at J to 3 bases, leaving 3 bases not matched to a gene. CDR1 is DFQATT and CDR2 is SNEGSKA in the germline V gene (reference sequence). The CDR3 sequence is 13 residues long. Written as DNA, the CDR3 is TGCAGTGCTAAAGACAGGGGGCACTACGAGCAGTACTTC. Translated, it gives CSAKDRGHYEQYF.

As regards this clonotype: A much larger clonotype is one base distant, so this may be a read error. The J gene is TRBJ1-1, the V gene TRBV11-2; D is ambiguous. The CDR3 contains 15 residues. Germline V CDR1 and CDR2: SGHAT, FQNNGV. The CDR3 DNA sequence: TGTGCCAACAGCACCATACCAGAGATGAACACTGAAGCTTTCTTT. This codes for CANSTIPEMNTEAFF.

Concerning this clonotype: One end of the junction is discordant with germline, which a read error may explain. The chain links TRBV2 to TRBJ2-7; 7 nucleotides line up with TRBD2. The V gene's germline CDR1 is SNHLY and CDR2 FYNNEI. The CDR3 spans 15 residues. CDR3 sequence: CASSEGSGGGYEQYF. Written as DNA, the CDR3 is TGTGCCAGCAGCGAAGGGAGTGGGGGGGGATACGAGCAGTACTTC.

Many counts were recorded for this clonotype. The chain combines TRBV5-1 with TRBJ2-7; 8 nucleotides match TRBD1. Germline CDR1 SGHRS, CDR2 YFSETQ. The CDR3 consists of 16 residues. Trimming removed 3 bases from V and 7 bases from J; junction bases left unmatched: 15. This CDR3 is CASSSRSGTGAEEQYF. The CDR3 DNA is TGCGCCAGCAGCTCTCGGTCCGGGACAGGTGCTGAGGAGCAGTACTTC.

This rearrangement joins TRBV28 to TRBJ2-3, with 9 nucleotides matching TRBD1. The CDR3 consists of 13 residues. In germline, CDR1 is MDHEN, CDR2 SYDVKM. V trimming: 10 bases; J trimming: 4 bases; junction bases outside the gene matches: 6. The CDR3 DNA is TGTGCCACCCGGACAGGGGCCGCAGATACGCAGTATTTT. Its protein product is CATRTGAADTQYF.

This clonotype was detected ten times or more. V usage is TRBV18 and J usage is TRBJ2-6; D is unresolved. Germline V lookup: CDR1 KGHSH, CDR2 LQKENI. The germline V and J ends were trimmed by 2 bases and 2 bases, with 10 bases remaining between them. The CDR3 consists of 16 residues. CDR3 sequence: CASSPTETAGANVLTF. CDR3 sequence (DNA): TGTGCCAGCTCACCAACAGAGACTGCTGGGGCCAACGTCCTGACTTTC.